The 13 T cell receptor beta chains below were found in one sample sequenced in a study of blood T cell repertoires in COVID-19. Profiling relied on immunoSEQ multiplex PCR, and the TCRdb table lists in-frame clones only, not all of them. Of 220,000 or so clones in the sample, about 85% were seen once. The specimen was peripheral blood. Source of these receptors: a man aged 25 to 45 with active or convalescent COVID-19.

In DNA form, the CDR3 reads TGTGCCAGCACCCTGACGGGGGGGGCCACCTACGAGCAGTACTTC. Translating it yields CASTLTGGATYEQYF. The chain carries TRBV28 and TRBJ2-7, with 8 nucleotides matching TRBD2. The CDR3 loop spans 15 amino acids. Germline loops: CDR1 MDHEN, CDR2 SYDVKM. The junction had 10 bases not matched to a gene; V was cut back by 7 bases and J by 2 bases. Variable domain in full (rest from reference TRBV28 and TRBJ2-7): DVKVTQSSRYLVKRTGEKVFLECVQDMDHENMFWYRQDPGLGLRLIYFSYDVKMKEKGDIPEGYSVSREKKERFSLILESASTNQTSMYLCASTLTGGATYEQYFGPGTRLTVT.

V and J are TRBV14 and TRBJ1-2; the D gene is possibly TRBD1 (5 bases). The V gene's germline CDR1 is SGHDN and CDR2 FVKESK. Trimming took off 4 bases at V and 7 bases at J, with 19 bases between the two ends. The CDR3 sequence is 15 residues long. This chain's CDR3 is CASSRSAGSGVGYTF. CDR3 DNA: TGTGCCAGCAGCCGATCAGCAGGGTCGGGAGTTGGCTACACCTTC. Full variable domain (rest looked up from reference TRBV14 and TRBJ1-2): EAGVTQFPSHSVIEKGQTVTLRCDPISGHDNLYWYRRVMGKEIKFLLHFVKESKQDESGMPNNRFLAERTGGTYSTLKVQPAELEDSGVYFCASSRSAGSGVGYTFGSGTRLTVV.

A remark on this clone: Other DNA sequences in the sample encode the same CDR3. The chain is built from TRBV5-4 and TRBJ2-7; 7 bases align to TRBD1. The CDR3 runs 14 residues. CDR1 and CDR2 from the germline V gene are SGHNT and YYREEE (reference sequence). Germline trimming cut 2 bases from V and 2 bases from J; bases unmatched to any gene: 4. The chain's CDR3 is CASSLGQGAYEQYF. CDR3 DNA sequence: TGTGCCAGCAGCTTAGGTCAGGGGGCCTACGAGCAGTACTTC.

The CDR3 loop is CASSFGGTGELFF. The CDR3 DNA is TGTGCCAGCAGCTTCGGTGGCACCGGGGAGCTGTTTTTT. The genes are TRBV11-2 and TRBJ2-2; D remains ambiguous. The CDR3 consists of 13 residues. V shed 3 bases and J shed 4 bases, with 6 bases lying between them. From germline, CDR1 is SGHAT and CDR2 FQNNGV. The variable domain in full, with the rest retrieved from reference TRBV11-2 and TRBJ2-2, is EAGVAQSPRYKIIEKRQSVAFWCNPISGHATLYWYQQILGQGPKLLIQFQNNGVVDDSQLPKDRFSAERLKGVDSTLKIQPAKLEDSAVYLCASSFGGTGELFFGEGSRLTVL.

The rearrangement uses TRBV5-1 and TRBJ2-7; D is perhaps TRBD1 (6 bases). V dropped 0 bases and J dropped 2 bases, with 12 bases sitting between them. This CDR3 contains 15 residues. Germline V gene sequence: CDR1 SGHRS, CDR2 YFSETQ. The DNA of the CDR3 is TGCGCCAGCAGCTTGGAGACAGGTGGCCCCTACGAGCAGTACTTC. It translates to CASSLETGGPYEQYF.

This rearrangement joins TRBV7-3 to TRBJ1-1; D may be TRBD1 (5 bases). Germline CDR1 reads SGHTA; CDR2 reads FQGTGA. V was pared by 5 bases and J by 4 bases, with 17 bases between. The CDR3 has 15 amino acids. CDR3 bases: TGTGCCAGCAGCCCCCCGGAGCAGGGCAGCACTGAAGCTTTCTTT. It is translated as CASSPPEQGSTEAFF.

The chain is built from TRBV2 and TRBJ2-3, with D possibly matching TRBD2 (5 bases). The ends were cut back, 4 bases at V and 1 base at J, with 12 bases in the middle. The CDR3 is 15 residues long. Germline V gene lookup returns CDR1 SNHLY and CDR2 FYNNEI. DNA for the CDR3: TGTGCCAGCAGTGGGGCCAGAGCGGGCACAGATACGCAGTATTTT. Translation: CASSGARAGTDTQYF.

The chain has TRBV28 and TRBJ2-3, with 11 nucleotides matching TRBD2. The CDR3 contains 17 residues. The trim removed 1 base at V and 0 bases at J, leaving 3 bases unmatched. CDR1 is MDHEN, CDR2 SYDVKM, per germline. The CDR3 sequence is CASSLFTSGSSTDTQYF. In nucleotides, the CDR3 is TGTGCCAGCAGTTTATTCACTAGCGGGAGTAGCACAGATACGCAGTATTTT. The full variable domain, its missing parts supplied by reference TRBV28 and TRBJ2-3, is DVKVTQSSRYLVKRTGEKVFLECVQDMDHENMFWYRQDPGLGLRLIYFSYDVKMKEKGDIPEGYSVSREKKERFSLILESASTNQTSMYLCASSLFTSGSSTDTQYFGPGTRLTVL.

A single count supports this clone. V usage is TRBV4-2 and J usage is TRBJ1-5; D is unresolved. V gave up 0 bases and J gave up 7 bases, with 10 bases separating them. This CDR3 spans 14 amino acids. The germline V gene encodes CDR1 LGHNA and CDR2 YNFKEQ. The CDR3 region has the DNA TGTGCCAGCAGCCAAGATCGGGGAGACCAGCCCCAGCATTTT. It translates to CASSQDRGDQPQHF.

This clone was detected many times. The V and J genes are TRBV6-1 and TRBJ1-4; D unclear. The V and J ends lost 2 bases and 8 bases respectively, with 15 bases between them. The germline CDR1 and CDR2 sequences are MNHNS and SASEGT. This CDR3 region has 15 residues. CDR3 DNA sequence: TGTGCCAGCAGTGAATCCGAGGGCTCAGGAGAAAAACTGTTTTTT. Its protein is CASSESEGSGEKLFF.

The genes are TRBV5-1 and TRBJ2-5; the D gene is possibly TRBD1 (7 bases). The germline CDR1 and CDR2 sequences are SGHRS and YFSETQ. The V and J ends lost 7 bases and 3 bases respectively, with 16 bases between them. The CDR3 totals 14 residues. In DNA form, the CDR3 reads TGCGCCAGCGGGGGGAACAGGGGAAAAGAGACCCAGTACTTC. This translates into CASGGNRGKETQYF.

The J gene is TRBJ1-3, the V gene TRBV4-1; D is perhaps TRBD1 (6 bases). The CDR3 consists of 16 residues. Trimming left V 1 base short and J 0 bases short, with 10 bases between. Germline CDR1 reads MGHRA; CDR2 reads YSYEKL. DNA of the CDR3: TGCGCCAGCAGCCAAGGGACAGCCTCCTCTGGAAACACCATATATTTT. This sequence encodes CASSQGTASSGNTIYF.

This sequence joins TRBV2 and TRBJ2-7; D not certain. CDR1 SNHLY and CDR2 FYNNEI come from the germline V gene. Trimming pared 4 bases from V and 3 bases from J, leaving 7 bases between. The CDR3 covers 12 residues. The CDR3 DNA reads TGTGCCAGCAGTGTCAGCGTCTACGAGCAGTACTTC. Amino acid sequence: CASSVSVYEQYF.